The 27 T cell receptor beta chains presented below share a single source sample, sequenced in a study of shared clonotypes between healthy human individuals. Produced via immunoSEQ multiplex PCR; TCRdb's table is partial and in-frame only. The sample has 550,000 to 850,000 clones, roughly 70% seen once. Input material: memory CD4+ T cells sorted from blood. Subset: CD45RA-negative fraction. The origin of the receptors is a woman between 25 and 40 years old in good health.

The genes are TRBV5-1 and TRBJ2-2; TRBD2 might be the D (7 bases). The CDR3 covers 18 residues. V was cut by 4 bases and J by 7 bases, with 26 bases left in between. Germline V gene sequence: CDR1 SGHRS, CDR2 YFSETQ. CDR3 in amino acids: CASSRPGDGRRGNGELFF. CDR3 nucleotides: TGCGCCAGCAGCCGCCCAGGGGACGGCCGGCGGGGGAACGGGGAGCTGTTTTTT.

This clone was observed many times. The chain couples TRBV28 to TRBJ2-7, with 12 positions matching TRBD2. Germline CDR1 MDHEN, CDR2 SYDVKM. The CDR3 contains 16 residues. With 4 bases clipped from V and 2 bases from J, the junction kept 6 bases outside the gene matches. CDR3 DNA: TGTGCCAGCAGTTGGGGACTAGCGGGCCAGACCTACGAGCAGTACTTC. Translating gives CASSWGLAGQTYEQYF. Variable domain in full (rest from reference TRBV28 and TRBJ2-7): DVKVTQSSRYLVKRTGEKVFLECVQDMDHENMFWYRQDPGLGLRLIYFSYDVKMKEKGDIPEGYSVSREKKERFSLILESASTNQTSMYLCASSWGLAGQTYEQYFGPGTRLTVT.

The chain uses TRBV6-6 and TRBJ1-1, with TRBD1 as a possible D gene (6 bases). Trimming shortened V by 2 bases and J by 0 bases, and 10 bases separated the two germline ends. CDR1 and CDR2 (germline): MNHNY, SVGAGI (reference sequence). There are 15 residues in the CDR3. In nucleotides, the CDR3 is TGTGCCAGCAGTTACATAACAGGGCTGAACACTGAAGCTTTCTTT. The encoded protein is CASSYITGLNTEAFF.

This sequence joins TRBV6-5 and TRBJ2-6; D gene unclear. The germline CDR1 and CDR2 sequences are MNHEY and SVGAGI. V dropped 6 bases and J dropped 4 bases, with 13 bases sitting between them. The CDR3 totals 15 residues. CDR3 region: CASSPRRAGANVLTF. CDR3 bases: TGTGCCAGCAGCCCCCGTAGGGCAGGGGCCAACGTCCTGACTTTC.

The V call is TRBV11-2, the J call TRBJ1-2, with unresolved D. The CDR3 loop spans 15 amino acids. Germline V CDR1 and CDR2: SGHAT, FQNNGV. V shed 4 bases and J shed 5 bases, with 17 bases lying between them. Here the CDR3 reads CASSSGAWVNYGYTF. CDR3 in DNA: TGTGCCAGCAGCTCAGGAGCATGGGTGAATTATGGCTACACCTTC.

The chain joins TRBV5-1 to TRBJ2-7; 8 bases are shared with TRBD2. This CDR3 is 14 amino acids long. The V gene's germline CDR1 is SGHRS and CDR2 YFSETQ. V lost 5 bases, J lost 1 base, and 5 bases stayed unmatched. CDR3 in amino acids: CASRTGTSSYEQYF. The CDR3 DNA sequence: TGCGCCAGCAGAACCGGGACTAGTTCCTACGAGCAGTACTTC.

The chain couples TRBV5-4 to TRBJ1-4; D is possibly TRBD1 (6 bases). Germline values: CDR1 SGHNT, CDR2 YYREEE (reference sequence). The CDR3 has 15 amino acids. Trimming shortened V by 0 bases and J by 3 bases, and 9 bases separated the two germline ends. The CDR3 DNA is TGTGCCAGCAGCTTGGGGGCAGGGGCTAATGAAAAACTGTTTTTT. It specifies CASSLGAGANEKLFF. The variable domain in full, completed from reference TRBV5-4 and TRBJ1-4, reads ETGVTQSPTHLIKTRGQQVTLRCSSQSGHNTVSWYQQALGQGPQFIFQYYREEENGRGNFPPRFSGLQFPNYSSELNVNALELDDSALYLCASSLGAGANEKLFFGSGTQLSVL.

The DNA of the CDR3 is TGTGCCAGCAGCCAAGTTTGGGGGGCGCACGGGGAGCTGTTTTTT. Translating gives CASSQVWGAHGELFF. This chain connects TRBV14 to TRBJ2-2; perhaps D is TRBD1 or TRBD2 (6 bases each). CDR1 and CDR2 (germline): SGHDN, FVKESK. V shed 1 base and J shed 7 bases, with 13 bases lying between them. The CDR3 consists of 15 residues.

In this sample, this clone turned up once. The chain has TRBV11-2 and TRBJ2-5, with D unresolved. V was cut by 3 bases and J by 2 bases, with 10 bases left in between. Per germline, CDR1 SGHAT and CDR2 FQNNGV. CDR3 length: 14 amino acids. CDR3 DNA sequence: TGTGCCAGCAGCTTCGAAAGTTGGCAAGAGACCCAGTACTTC. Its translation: CASSFESWQETQYF.

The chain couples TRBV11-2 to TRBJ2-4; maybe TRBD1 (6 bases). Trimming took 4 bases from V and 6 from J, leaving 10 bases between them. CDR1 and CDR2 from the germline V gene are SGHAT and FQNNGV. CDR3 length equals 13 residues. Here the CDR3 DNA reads TGTGCCAGCAGCTCCGACAGGATAAACATTCAGTACTTC. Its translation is CASSSDRINIQYF.

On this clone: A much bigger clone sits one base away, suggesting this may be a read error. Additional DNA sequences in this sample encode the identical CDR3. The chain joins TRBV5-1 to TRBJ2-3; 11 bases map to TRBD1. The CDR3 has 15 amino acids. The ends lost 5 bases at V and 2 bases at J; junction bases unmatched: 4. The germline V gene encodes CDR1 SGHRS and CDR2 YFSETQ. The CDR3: CASSSGQGATDTQYF. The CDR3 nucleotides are TGCGCCAGCAGTTCCGGACAGGGGGCCACAGATACGCAGTATTTT.

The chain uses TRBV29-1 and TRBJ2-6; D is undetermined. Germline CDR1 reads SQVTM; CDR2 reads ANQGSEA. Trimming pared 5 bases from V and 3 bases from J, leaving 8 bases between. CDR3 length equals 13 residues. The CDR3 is CSVQTGGANVLTF. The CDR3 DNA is TGCAGCGTTCAGACGGGTGGGGCCAACGTCCTGACTTTC.

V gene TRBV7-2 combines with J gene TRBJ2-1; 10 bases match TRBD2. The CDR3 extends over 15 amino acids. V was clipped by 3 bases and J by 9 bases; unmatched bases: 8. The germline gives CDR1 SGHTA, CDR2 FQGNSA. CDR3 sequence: CASSLHLAGVSEQFF. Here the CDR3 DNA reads TGTGCCAGCAGCTTGCATCTAGCGGGAGTGAGTGAGCAGTTCTTC. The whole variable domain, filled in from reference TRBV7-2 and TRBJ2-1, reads GAGVSQSPSNKVTEKGKDVELRCDPISGHTALYWYRQSLGQGLEFLIYFQGNSAPDKSGLPSDRFSAERTGGSVSTLTIQRTQQEDSAVYLCASSLHLAGVSEQFFGPGTRLTVL.

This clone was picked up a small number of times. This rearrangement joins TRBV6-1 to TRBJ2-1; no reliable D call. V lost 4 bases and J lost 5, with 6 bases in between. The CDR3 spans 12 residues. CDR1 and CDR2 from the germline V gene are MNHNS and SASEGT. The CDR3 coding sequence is TGTGCCAGCAGTGTCTCAAACAATGAGCAGTTCTTC. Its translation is CASSVSNNEQFF.

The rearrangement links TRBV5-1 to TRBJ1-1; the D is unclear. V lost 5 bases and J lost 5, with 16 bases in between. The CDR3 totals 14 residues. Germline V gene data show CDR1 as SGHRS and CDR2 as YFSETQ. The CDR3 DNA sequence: TGCGCCAGCAGTTCCGACGGCCTGGGGACTGAAGCTTTCTTT. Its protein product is CASSSDGLGTEAFF.

Here the CDR3 reads CSARVSGVAFF. CDR3 nucleotides: TGCAGTGCTAGAGTTTCAGGGGTTGCTTTCTTT. The V call is TRBV20-1, the J call TRBJ1-1, with D possibly TRBD1 on 6 matching bases. V was pared by 1 base and J by 11 bases, with 11 bases between. CDR1 DFQATT and CDR2 SNEGSKA come from the germline V gene (reference sequence). The CDR3 is 11 residues long.

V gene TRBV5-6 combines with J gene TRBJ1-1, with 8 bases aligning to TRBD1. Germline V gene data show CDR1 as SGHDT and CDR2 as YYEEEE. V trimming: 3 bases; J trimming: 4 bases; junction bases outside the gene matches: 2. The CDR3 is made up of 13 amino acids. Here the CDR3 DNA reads TGTGCCAGCAGCTCAACAGGGGGCACTGAAGCTTTCTTT. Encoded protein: CASSSTGGTEAFF.

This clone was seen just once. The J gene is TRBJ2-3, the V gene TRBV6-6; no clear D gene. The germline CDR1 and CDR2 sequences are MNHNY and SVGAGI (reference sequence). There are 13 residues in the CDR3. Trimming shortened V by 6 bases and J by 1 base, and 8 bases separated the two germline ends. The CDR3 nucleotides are TGTGCCAGCAGCATGGACGGCACAGATACGCAGTATTTT. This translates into CASSMDGTDTQYF.

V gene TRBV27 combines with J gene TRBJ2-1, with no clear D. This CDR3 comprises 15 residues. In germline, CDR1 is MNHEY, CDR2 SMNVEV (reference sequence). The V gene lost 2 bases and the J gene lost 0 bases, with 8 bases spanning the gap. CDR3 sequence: CASSLVWSSYNEQFF. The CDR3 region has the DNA TGTGCCAGCAGTTTAGTCTGGAGCTCCTACAATGAGCAGTTCTTC.

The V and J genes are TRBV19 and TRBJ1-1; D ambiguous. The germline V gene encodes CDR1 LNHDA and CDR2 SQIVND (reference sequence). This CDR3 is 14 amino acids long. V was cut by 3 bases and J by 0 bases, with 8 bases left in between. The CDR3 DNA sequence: TGTGCCAGTAGTATCAAACAGCTGAACACTGAAGCTTTCTTT. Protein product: CASSIKQLNTEAFF.

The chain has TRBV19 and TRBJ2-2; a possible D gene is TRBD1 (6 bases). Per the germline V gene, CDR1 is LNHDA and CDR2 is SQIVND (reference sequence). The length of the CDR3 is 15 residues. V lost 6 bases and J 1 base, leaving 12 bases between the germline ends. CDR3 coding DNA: TGTGCCAGTAGAACGGGACAAGGGAACACCGGGGAGCTGTTTTTT. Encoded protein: CASRTGQGNTGELFF.

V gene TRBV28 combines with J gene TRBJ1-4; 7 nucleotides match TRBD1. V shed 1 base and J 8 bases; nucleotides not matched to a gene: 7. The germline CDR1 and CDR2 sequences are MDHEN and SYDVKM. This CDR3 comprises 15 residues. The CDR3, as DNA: TGTGCCAGCAGTTTATCCCGACAGGGTCGCGAAAAACTGTTTTTT. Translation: CASSLSRQGREKLFF.

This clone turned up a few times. The CDR3 region has the DNA TGTGCCAGCAAAGAAACCGGGACCAGAACCACAGATACGCAGTATTTT. Protein product: CASKETGTRTTDTQYF. The chain combines TRBV2 with TRBJ2-3; TRBD1 or TRBD2 may be the D gene (5 bases each). Germline V gene data show CDR1 as SNHLY and CDR2 as FYNNEI. V lost 7 bases, J lost 2 bases, and 19 bases lay in between. This CDR3 is built from 16 residues. The full variable domain, in which reference TRBV2 and TRBJ2-3 provide the parts outside the CDR3, is EPEVTQTPSHQVTQMGQEVILRCVPISNHLYFYWYRQILGQKVEFLVSFYNNEISEKSEIFDDQFSVERPDGSNFTLKIRSTKLEDSAMYFCASKETGTRTTDTQYFGPGTRLTVL.

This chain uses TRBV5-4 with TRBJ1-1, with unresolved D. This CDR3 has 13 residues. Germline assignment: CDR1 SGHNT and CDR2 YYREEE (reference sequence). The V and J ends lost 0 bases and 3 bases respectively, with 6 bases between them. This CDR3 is CASSLDGYTEAFF. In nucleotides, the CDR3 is TGTGCCAGCAGCTTGGACGGATACACTGAAGCTTTCTTT.

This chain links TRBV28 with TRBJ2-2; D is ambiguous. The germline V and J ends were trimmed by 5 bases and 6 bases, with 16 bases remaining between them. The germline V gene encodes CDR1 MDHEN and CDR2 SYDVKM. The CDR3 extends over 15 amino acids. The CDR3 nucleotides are TGTGCCAGCAGTCCTCCACCGTTATGGGCCGGGGAGCTGTTTTTT. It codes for CASSPPPLWAGELFF.

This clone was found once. CDR3 loop: CASSQSRTGNQPQHF. CDR3 DNA sequence: TGCGCCAGCAGTCAATCCCGGACAGGGAATCAGCCCCAGCATTTT. This chain uses TRBV23-1 with TRBJ1-5; 8 nucleotides match TRBD1. TRBV23-1 is noted as an ORF with a role that remains uncertain. This CDR3 is 15 amino acids long. The V segment lost 0 bases and the J segment 4 bases; nucleotides outside the gene matches: 2.

The CDR3, as DNA: TGTGCCAGCAGCCCCTACTACTTCGATGAGCAGTTCTTC. Translation: CASSPYYFDEQFF. The chain has TRBV7-2 and TRBJ2-1; no clear D. V shed 5 bases and J shed 8 bases, with 13 bases lying between them. This CDR3 contains 13 residues. CDR1 is SGHTA and CDR2 is FQGNSA in the germline V gene.